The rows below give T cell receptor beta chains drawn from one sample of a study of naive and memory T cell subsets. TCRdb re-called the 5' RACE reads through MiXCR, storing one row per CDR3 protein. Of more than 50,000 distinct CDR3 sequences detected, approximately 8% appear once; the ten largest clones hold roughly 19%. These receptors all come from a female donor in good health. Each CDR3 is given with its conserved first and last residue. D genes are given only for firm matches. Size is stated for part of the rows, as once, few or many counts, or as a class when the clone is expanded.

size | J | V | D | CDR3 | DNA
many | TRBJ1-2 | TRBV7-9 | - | CASSGRTNYGYTF | TGTGCCAGCAGCGGACGTACGAACTATGGCTACACCTTC
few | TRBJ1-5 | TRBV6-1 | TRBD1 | CASTFGDSEGNQPQHF | TGTGCCAGCACGTTCGGGGACAGTGAGGGCAATCAGCCCCAGCATTTT
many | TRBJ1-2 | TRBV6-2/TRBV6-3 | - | CASIERGGRTYGYTF | TGTGCCAGCATCGAGAGGGGGGGTCGAACCTATGGCTACACCTTC
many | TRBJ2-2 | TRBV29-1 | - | CSVEGRVNTGELFF | TGCAGCGTTGAAGGCAGGGTGAACACCGGGGAGCTGTTTTTT
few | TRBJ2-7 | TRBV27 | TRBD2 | CASSFSGGQTYEQYF | TGTGCCAGCAGTTTTAGCGGGGGGCAAACCTACGAGCAGTACTTC
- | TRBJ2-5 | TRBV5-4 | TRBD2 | CASSRGRGETQYF | TGTGCCAGCAGCCGGGGGAGGGGAGAGACCCAGTACTTC
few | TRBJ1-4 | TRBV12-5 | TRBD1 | CASGLGGQGLFF | TGTGCTAGTGGTTTGGGGGGACAGGGACTGTTTTTT
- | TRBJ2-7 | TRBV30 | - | CAWRDQRYEQYF | TGTGCCTGGAGGGATCAGAGATACGAGCAGTACTTC
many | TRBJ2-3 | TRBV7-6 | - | CASSPDSRGDTQYF | TGTGCCAGCAGCCCCGACAGCCGGGGAGATACGCAGTATTTT
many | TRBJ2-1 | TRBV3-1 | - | CASERSANEQFF | TGTGCCAGCGAGCGGAGCGCCAATGAGCAGTTCTTC
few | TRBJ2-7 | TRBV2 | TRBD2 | CASSVLAGGYEQYF | TGTGCCAGCAGTGTATTGGCGGGGGGCTACGAGCAGTACTTC
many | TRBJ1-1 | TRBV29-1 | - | CSAQPPGLPGFF | TGCAGCGCACAACCCCCGGGTCTACCGGGTTTCTTT
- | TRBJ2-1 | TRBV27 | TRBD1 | CASSLSGQGAYEQFF | TGTGCCAGCAGTTTATCGGGACAGGGGGCCTATGAGCAGTTCTTC
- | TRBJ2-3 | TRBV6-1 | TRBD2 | CASSGEGDTQYF | TGTGCCAGCAGTGGGGAGGGAGATACGCAGTATTTT